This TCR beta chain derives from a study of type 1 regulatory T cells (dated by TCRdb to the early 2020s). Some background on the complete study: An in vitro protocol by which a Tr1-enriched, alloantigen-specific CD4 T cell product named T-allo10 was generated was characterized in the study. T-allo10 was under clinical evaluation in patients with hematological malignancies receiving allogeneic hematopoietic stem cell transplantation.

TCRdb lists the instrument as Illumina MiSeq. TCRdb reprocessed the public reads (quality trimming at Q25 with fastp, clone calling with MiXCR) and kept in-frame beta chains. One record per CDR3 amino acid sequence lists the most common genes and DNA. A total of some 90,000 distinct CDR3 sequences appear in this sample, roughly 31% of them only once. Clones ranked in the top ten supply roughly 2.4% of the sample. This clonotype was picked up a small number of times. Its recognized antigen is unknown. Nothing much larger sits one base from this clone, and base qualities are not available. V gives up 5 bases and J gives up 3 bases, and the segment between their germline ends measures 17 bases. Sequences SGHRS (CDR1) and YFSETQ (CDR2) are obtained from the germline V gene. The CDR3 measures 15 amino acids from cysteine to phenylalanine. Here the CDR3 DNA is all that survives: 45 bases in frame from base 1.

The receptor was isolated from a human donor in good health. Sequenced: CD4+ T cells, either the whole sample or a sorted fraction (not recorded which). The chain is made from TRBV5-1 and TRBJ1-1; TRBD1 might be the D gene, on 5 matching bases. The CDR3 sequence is CASSFYPQGDTEAFF. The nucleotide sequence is TGCGCCAGCAGTTTTTATCCCCAAGGGGACACTGAAGCTTTCTTT.